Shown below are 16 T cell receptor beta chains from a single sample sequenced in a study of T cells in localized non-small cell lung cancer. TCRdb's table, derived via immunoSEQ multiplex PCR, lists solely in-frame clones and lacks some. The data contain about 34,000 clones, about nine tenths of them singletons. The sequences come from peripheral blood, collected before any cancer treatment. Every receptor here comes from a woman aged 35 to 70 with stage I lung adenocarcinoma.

The DNA of the CDR3 is TGTGCCAGCAGTTTATCGAACGGACAGCCCCAGCATTTT. This codes for CASSLSNGQPQHF. The chain employs TRBV27 and TRBJ1-5; D ambiguous. The V gene's germline CDR1 is MNHEY and CDR2 SMNVEV (reference sequence). The length of the CDR3 is 13 residues. Trimming took off 0 bases at V and 7 bases at J, with 7 bases between the two ends.

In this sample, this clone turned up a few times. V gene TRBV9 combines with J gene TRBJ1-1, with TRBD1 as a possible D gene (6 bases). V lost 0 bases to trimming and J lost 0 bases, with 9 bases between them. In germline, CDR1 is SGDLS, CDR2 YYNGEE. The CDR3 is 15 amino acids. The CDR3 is CASSVGDTMNTEAFF. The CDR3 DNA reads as TGTGCCAGCAGCGTAGGGGACACCATGAACACTGAAGCTTTCTTT.

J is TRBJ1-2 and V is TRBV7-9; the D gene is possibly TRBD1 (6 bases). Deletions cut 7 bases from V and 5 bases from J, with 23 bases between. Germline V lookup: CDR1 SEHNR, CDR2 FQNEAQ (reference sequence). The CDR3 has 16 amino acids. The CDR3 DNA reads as TGTGCCAGCATGGGAGTCGACAGGACGGGAATTTATGGCTACACCTTC. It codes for CASMGVDRTGIYGYTF. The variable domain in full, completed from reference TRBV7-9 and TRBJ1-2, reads DTGVSQNPRHKITKRGQNVTFRCDPISEHNRLYWYRQTLGQGPEFLTYFQNEAQLEKSRLLSDRFSAERPKGSFSTLEIQRTEQGDSAMYLCASMGVDRTGIYGYTFGSGTRLTVV.

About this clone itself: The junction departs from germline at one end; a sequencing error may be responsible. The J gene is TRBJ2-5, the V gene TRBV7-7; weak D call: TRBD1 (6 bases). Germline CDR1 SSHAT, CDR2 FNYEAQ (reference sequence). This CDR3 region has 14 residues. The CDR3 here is CASSSQGLSETQYF. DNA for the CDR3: TGTGCTAGCAGCTCTCAGGGGCTATCGGAGACCCAGTACTTC. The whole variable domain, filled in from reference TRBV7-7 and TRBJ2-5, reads GAGVSQSPRYKVTKRGQDVTLRCDPISSHATLYWYQQALGQGPEFLTYFNYEAQPDKSGLPSDRFSAERPEGSISTLTIQRTEQRDSAMYRCASSSQGLSETQYFGPGTRLLVL.

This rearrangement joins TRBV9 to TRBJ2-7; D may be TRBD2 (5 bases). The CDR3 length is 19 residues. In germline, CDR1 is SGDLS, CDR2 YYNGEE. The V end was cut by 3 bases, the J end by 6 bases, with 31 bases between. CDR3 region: CASSAPITRREQTPAEQYF. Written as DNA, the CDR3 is TGTGCCAGCAGCGCCCCTATTACCCGCCGGGAACAGACCCCCGCCGAGCAGTACTTC.

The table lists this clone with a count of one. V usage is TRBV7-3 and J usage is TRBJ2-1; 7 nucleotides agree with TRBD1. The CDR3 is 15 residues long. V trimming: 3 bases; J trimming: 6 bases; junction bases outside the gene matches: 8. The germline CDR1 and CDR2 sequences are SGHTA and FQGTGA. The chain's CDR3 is CASSLGDRATNEQFF. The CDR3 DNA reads TGTGCCAGCAGCTTGGGAGACAGGGCCACCAATGAGCAGTTCTTC. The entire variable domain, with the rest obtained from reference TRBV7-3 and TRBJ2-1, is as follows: GAGVSQTPSNKVTEKGKYVELRCDPISGHTALYWYRQSLGQGPEFLIYFQGTGAADDSGLPNDRFFAVRPEGSVSTLKIQRTERGDSAVYLCASSLGDRATNEQFFGPGTRLTVL.

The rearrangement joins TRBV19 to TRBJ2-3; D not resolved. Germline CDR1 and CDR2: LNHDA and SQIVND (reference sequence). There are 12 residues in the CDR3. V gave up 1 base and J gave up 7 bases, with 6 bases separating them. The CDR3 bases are TGTGCCAGTAGTATAGGCCTAAATACGCAGTATTTT. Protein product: CASSIGLNTQYF.

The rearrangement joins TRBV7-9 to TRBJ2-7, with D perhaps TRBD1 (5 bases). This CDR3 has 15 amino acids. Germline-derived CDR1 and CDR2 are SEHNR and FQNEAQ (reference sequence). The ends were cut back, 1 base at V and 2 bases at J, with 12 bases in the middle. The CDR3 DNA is TGTGCCAGCAGCTTAGTGGTTGCAGGGACCTACGAGCAGTACTTC. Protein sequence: CASSLVVAGTYEQYF.

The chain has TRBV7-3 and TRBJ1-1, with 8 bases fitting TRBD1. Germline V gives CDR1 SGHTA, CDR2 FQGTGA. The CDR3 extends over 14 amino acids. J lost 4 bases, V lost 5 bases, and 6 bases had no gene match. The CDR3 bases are TGTGCCAGCAGCCCTCAGGGGGCGTCCACTGAAGCTTTCTTT. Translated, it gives CASSPQGASTEAFF.

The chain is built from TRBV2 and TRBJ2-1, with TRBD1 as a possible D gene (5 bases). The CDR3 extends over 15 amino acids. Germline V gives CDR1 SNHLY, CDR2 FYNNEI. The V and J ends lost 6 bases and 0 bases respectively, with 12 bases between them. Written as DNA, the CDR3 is TGTGCCAGCAGAGACACAGGAAGCTCCTACAATGAGCAGTTCTTC. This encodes CASRDTGSSYNEQFF.

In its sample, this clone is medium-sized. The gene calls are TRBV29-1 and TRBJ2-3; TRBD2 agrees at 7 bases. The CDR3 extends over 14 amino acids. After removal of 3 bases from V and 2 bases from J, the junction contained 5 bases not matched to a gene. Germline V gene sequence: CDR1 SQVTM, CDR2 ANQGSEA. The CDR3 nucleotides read TGCAGCGTTGAGGGCGGGGGAATCACAGATACGCAGTATTTT. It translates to CSVEGGGITDTQYF.

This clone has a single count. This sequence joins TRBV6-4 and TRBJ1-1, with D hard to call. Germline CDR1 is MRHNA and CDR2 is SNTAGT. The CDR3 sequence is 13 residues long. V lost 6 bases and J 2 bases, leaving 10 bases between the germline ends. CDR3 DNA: TGTGCCAGCAGCGGGGAGGTCAACACTGAAGCTTTCTTT. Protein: CASSGEVNTEAFF.

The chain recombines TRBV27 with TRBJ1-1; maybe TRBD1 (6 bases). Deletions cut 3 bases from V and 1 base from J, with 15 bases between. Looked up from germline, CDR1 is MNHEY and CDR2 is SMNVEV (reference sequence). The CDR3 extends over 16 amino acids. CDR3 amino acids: CASSFLAPTGNTEAFF. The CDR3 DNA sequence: TGTGCCAGCAGTTTCCTCGCCCCGACAGGGAACACTGAAGCTTTCTTT.

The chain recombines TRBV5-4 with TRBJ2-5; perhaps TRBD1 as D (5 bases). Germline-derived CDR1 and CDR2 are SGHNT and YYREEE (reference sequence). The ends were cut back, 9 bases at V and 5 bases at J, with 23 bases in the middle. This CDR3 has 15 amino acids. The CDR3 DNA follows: TGTGCCACCGGACCCCAGGGATTTAATTCGGAGACCCAGTACTTC. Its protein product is CATGPQGFNSETQYF. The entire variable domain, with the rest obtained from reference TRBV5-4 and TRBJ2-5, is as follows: ETGVTQSPTHLIKTRGQQVTLRCSSQSGHNTVSWYQQALGQGPQFIFQYYREEENGRGNFPPRFSGLQFPNYSSELNVNALELDDSALYLCATGPQGFNSETQYFGPGTRLLVL.

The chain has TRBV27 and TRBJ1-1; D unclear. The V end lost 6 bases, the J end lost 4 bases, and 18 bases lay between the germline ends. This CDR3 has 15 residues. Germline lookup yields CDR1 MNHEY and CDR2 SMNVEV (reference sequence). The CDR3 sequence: CASSLAPSGGTEAFF. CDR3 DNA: TGTGCCAGCAGCCTAGCCCCCTCTGGTGGCACTGAAGCTTTCTTT.

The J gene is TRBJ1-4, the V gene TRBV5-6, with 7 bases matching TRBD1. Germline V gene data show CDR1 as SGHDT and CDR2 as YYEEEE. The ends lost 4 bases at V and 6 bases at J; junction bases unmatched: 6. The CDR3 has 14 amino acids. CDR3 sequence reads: CASSIDRAHEKLFF. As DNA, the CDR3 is TGTGCCAGCAGCATTGACAGGGCCCATGAAAAACTGTTTTTT.